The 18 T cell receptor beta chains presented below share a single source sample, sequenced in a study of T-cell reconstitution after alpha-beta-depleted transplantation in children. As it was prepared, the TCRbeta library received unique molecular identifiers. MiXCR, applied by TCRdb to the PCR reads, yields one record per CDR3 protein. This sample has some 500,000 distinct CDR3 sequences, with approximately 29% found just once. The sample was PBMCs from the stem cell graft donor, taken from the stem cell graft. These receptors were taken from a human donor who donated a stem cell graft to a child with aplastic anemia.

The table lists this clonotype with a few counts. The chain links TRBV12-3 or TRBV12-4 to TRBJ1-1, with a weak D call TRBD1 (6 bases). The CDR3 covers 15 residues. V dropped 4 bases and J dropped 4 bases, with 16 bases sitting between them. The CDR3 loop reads CASSSHRVPGTEAFF. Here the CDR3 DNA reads TGTGCCAGCAGTTCCCACAGGGTCCCGGGCACTGAAGCTTTCTTT.

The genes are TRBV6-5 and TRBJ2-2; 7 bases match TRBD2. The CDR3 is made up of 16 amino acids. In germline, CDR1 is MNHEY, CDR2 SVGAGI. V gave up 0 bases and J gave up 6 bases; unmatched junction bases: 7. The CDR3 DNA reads TGTGCCAGCAGTTACTCGAAGGGAGGGCCGCCCGGGGAGCTGTTTTTT. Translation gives CASSYSKGGPPGELFF.

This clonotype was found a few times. The CDR3 reads CSAPTGGARVTEAFF. The CDR3 region has the DNA TGCAGTGCCCCAACGGGGGGCGCGCGGGTCACTGAAGCTTTCTTT. V gene TRBV20-1 combines with J gene TRBJ1-1; D possibly corresponds to TRBD1 (6 bases). Germline CDR1 DFQATT, CDR2 SNEGSKA (reference sequence). The CDR3 is 15 residues long. Trimming took 6 bases from V and 4 from J, leaving 21 bases between them.

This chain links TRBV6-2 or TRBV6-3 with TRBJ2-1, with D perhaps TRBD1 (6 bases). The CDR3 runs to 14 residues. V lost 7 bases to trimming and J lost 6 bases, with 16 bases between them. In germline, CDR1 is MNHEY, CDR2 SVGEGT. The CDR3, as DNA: TGTGCCAGCACCCAGGGGAGTAGCATCAATGAGCAGTTCTTC. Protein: CASTQGSSINEQFF.

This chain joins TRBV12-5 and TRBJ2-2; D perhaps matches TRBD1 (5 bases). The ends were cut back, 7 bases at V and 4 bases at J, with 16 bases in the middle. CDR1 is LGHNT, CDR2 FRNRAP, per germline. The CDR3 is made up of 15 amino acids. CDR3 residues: CASASSQGATGELFF. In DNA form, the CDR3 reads TGTGCTAGTGCCTCCAGCCAGGGTGCCACCGGGGAGCTGTTTTTT.

The CDR3 loop reads CASRDASGTREAFF. Here the CDR3 DNA reads TGTGCCAGCAGAGACGCTTCCGGGACAAGGGAAGCTTTCTTT. The chain has TRBV27 and TRBJ1-1; tentative D call: TRBD1 (6 bases). V lost 6 bases to trimming and J lost 8 bases, with 19 bases between them. The CDR3 covers 14 residues. CDR1 is MNHEY and CDR2 is SMNVEV in the germline V gene (reference sequence).

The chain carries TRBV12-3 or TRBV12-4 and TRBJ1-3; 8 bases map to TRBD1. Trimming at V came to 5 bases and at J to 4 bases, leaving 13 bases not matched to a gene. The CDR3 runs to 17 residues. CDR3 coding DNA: TGTGCCAGCAGTCGAAACAGGGGGGCGACCGGGGGAAACACCATATATTTT. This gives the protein CASSRNRGATGGNTIYF.

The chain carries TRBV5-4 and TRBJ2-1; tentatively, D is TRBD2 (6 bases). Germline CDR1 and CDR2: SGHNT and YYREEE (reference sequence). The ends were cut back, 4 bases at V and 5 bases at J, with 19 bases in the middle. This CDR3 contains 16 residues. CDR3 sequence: CASSGWGVGLNNEQFF. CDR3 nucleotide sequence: TGTGCCAGCAGCGGATGGGGGGTAGGCTTAAACAATGAGCAGTTCTTC.

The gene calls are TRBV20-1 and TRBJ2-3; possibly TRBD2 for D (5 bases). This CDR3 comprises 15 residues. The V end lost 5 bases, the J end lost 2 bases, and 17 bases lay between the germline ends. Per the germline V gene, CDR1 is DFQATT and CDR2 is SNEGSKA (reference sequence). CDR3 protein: CSAAPLRAATDTQYF. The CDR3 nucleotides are TGCAGTGCTGCGCCACTTAGAGCGGCCACAGATACGCAGTATTTT.

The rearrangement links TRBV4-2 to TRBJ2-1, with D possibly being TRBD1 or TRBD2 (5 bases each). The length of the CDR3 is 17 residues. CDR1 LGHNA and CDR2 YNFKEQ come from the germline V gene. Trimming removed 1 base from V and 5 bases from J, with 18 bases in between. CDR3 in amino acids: CASSQGSSSGHNNEQFF. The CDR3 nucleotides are TGTGCCAGCAGCCAAGGGTCGTCCAGCGGACATAACAATGAGCAGTTCTTC.

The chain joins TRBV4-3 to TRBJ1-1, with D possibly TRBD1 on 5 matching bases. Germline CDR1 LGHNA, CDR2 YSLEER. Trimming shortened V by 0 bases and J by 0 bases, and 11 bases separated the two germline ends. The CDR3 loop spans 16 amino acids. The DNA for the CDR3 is TGCGCCAGCAGCCAAGAATGGGGCAGGTTGAACACTGAAGCTTTCTTT. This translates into CASSQEWGRLNTEAFF.

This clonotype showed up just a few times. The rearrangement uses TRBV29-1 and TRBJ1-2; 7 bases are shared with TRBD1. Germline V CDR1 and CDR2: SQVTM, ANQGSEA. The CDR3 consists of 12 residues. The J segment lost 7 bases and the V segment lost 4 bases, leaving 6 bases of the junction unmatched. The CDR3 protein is CSVVQGVSGYTF. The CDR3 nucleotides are TGCAGCGTTGTTCAGGGGGTCTCTGGCTACACCTTC.

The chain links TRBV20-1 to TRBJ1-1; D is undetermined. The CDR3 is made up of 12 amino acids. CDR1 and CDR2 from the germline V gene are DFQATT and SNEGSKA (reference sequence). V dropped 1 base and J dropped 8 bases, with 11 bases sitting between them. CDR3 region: CSARGSLREAFF. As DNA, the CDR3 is TGCAGTGCTAGAGGCAGCCTCCGAGAAGCTTTCTTT.

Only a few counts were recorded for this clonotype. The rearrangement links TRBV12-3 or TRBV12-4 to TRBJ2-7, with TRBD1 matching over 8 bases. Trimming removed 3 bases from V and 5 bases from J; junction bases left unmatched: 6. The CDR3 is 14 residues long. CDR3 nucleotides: TGTGCCAGCAGTTTGGGACAGGAATCCCACGAGCAGTACGTC. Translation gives CASSLGQESHEQYV.

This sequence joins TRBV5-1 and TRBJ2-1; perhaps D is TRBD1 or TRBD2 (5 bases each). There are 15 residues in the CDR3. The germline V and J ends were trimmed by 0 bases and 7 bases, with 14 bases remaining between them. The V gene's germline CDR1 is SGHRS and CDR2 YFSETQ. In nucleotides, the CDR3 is TGCGCCAGCAGCTTGGTTCGGGACGGATGGAATGAGCAGTTCTTC. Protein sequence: CASSLVRDGWNEQFF.

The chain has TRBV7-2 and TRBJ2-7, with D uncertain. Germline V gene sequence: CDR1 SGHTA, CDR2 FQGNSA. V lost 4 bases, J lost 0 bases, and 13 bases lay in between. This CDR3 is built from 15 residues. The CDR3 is CASSSNPPPSYEQYF. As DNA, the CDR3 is TGTGCCAGCAGCTCAAATCCGCCCCCCTCCTACGAGCAGTACTTC.

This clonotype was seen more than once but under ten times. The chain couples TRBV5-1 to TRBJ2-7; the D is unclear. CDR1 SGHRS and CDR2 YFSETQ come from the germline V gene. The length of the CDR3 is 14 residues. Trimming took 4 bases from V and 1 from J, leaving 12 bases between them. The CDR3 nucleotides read TGCGCCAGCAGCCCGCCCCCCCGATCCTACGAGCAGTACGTC. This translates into CASSPPPRSYEQYV.

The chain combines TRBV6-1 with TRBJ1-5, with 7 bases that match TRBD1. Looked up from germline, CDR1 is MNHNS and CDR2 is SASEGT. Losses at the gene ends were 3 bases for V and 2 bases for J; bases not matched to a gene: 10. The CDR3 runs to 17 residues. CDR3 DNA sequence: TGTGCCAGCAGTGATTGGACAGGCCCGAGGGGCAATCAGCCCCAGCATTTT. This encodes CASSDWTGPRGNQPQHF.